A selection of T cell receptor beta chains follows, all from one sample in a study of siplizumab effects on memory and regulatory T cells. Using immunoSEQ multiplex PCR, the repertoire was profiled, and TCRdb retains in-frame clones only, with some absent. The data show approximately 75,000 clones, about 92% seen once. The specimen was CD8+ T cells sorted from blood. Receptors were obtained from a human donor in good health. CDR3s include the opening cysteine and the closing phenylalanine or tryptophan.

length: 14; J: NA; V: TRBV7-9; CDR3: CASSLSVMVYEQYF
length: 14; J: TRBJ2-1; V: TRBV29-1; CDR3: CSAEGTDSYNEQFF
length: 16; J: TRBJ1-3; V: TRBV5-6; CDR3: CASSLFQELGGNTIYF
length: 13; J: TRBJ2-5; V: TRBV27; CDR3: CASSLAGWETQYF
length: 13; J: TRBJ1-2; V: TRBV7-2; CDR3: CASSLVTGKGYTF
length: 12; J: TRBJ1-2; V: TRBV19; CDR3: CASSWTGPGYTF
length: 15; J: TRBJ1-3; V: TRBV7-6; CDR3: CASSQWTALGNTIYF
length: 16; J: TRBJ2-3; V: TRBV19; CDR3: CASSIEQGARTDTQYF
length: 14; J: TRBJ2-7; V: TRBV18; CDR3: CASSPAGGSYEQYF
length: 19; J: TRBJ2-7; V: TRBV5-1; CDR3: CASSLAGGQGRGDHYEQYF
length: 19; J: TRBJ2-1; V: TRBV15; CDR3: CATSRELPLGGTRNNEQFF
length: 15; J: TRBJ2-5; V: TRBV9; CDR3: CASSGSGAAGETQYF
length: 13; J: TRBJ1-5; V: TRBV28; CDR3: CASSFGGNQPQHF
length: 15; J: TRBJ1-6; V: TRBV9; CDR3: CASSVGGSYNSPLHF
length: 13; J: TRBJ1-1; V: TRBV9; CDR3: CASSVAGNTEAFF
length: 15; J: TRBJ2-7; V: TRBV14; CDR3: CASSHLTGGTDEQYF
length: 17; J: TRBJ2-7; V: TRBV7-9; CDR3: CASSSTIAGTSSYEQYF
length: 13; J: TRBJ2-3; V: TRBV9; CDR3: CASSPGSTDTQYF
length: 8; J: TRBJ2-1; V: TRBV23-1; CDR3: CASTGEFF
length: 13; J: TRBJ2-2; V: TRBV19; CDR3: CASNAGAGGELFF
length: 15; J: TRBJ2-1; V: TRBV9; CDR3: CASRAEGGFGGEQFF
length: 14; J: TRBJ2-7; V: TRBV5-1; CDR3: CASSLAASSYEQYF
length: 12; J: TRBJ1-5; V: TRBV19; CDR3: CASSWGSQPQHF
length: 14; J: TRBJ1-2; V: TRBV19; CDR3: CASSPGSPLYGYTF
length: 15; J: TRBJ2-5; V: TRBV5-1; CDR3: CASSRGQDPQETQYF
length: 15; J: TRBJ2-2; V: TRBV6-5; CDR3: CASSFGAPVTGELFF
length: 16; J: TRBJ1-1; V: TRBV5-4; CDR3: CASSIDTQGMVTEAFF
length: 15; J: TRBJ2-5; V: TRBV5-4; CDR3: CASSFPSGGEETQYF
length: 11; J: TRBJ2-7; V: TRBV25-1; CDR3: CASSEYGEQYF